What follows are 29 T cell receptor beta chains derived from one specimen sequenced in a study of lymphopenia after photon versus proton radiotherapy. The repertoire was sequenced with immunoSEQ multiplex PCR; TCRdb's copy has only in-frame clones and lacks some. The table lists about 26,000 clones, around 90% of them singletons. The source was peripheral blood, collected from a patient treated with photon-based radiotherapy. The receptors were gathered from a woman in her 50s with cholangiocarcinoma.

The chain recombines TRBV7-9 with TRBJ1-3; no firm D call. Trimming stripped 0 bases from V and 9 bases from J, with 12 bases between. This CDR3 contains 14 residues. The germline gives CDR1 SEHNR, CDR2 FQNEAQ (reference sequence). CDR3 nucleotides: TGTGCCAGCAGCTTAGCTCACCTTCTGGGCACCATATATTTT. It yields the protein CASSLAHLLGTIYF.

This sequence joins TRBV7-6 and TRBJ1-6; a possible D gene is TRBD1 (5 bases). CDR1 is SGHVS, CDR2 FNYEAQ, per germline. The CDR3 consists of 15 residues. V was trimmed by 5 bases and J by 7 bases, leaving 15 bases between them. In DNA form, the CDR3 reads TGTGCCAGCAGCGCCCAGGGAATTAAGAATTCACCCCTCCACTTT. It specifies CASSAQGIKNSPLHF.

V is TRBV7-8 and J is TRBJ2-1; the match to TRBD2 covers 12 bases. The germline gives CDR1 SGHVS, CDR2 FQNEAQ. Trimming took 2 bases from V and 9 from J; bases not matched to a gene: 8. CDR3 length equals 16 residues. The CDR3 sequence is CASSLKLAGGPVEQFF. The DNA for the CDR3 is TGTGCCAGCAGCTTAAAGCTAGCGGGGGGGCCGGTTGAGCAGTTCTTC.

The chain carries TRBV19 and TRBJ1-3; D is unresolved. V lost 7 bases to trimming and J lost 0 bases, with 10 bases between them. The CDR3 has 14 residues. Germline CDR1 LNHDA, CDR2 SQIVND (reference sequence). CDR3 residues: CASNPLTSGNTIYF. CDR3 DNA: TGTGCCAGTAATCCACTAACCTCTGGAAACACCATATATTTT. Full variable domain (outside the CDR3, taken from reference TRBV19 and TRBJ1-3): DGGITQSPKYLFRKEGQNVTLSCEQNLNHDAMYWYRQDPGQGLRLIYYSQIVNDFQKGDIAEGYSVSREKKESFPLTVTSAQKNPTAFYLCASNPLTSGNTIYFGEGSWLTVV.

The chain employs TRBV29-1 and TRBJ1-2; weak D call: TRBD1 (5 bases). This CDR3 contains 15 residues. V lost 1 base, J lost 8 bases, and 20 bases lay in between. Germline CDR1 and CDR2: SQVTM and ANQGSEA. In DNA, the CDR3 is TGCAGCGTTGAAGGAGTGACAGAAACGCTCGGGGGCTACACCTTC. Protein sequence: CSVEGVTETLGGYTF.

The chain combines TRBV7-6 with TRBJ2-5; a possible D gene is TRBD2 (5 bases). V was clipped by 1 base and J by 4 bases, with 13 bases between them. The germline V gene has CDR1 SGHVS and CDR2 FNYEAQ. The CDR3 has 15 residues. Written as DNA, the CDR3 is TGTGCCAGCAGCTTAGAGGCGGGTGAGCGAGAGACCCAGTACTTC. Its protein is CASSLEAGERETQYF.

This clone was observed a few times. V gene TRBV7-2 combines with J gene TRBJ2-7; D gene ambiguous. The CDR3 spans 16 residues. V shed 3 bases and J shed 4 bases, with 19 bases lying between them. Per the germline V gene, CDR1 is SGHTA and CDR2 is FQGNSA. The CDR3 region has the DNA TGTGCCAGCAGCTTCCGGGTCTCTTCAGAGGTTTACGAGCAGTACTTC. This translates into CASSFRVSSEVYEQYF. Full variable domain (rest looked up from reference TRBV7-2 and TRBJ2-7): GAGVSQSPSNKVTEKGKDVELRCDPISGHTALYWYRQSLGQGLEFLIYFQGNSAPDKSGLPSDRFSAERTGGSVSTLTIQRTQQEDSAVYLCASSFRVSSEVYEQYFGPGTRLTVT.

The rearrangement links TRBV12-5 to TRBJ2-7; perhaps TRBD2 as D (7 bases). The CDR3 has 17 residues. Germline CDR1 LGHNT, CDR2 FRNRAP. V shed 6 bases and J shed 3 bases, with 24 bases lying between them. In DNA, the CDR3 is TGTGCTAGTGGCTCCCGGCCGATCGGGGGGCCCCTCTACGAGCAGTACTTC. It is translated as CASGSRPIGGPLYEQYF.

The chain carries TRBV5-6 and TRBJ1-2; the D gene is possibly TRBD1 (6 bases). V was clipped by 3 bases and J by 8 bases, with 14 bases between them. The CDR3 is 13 amino acids. Germline V gene lookup returns CDR1 SGHDT and CDR2 YYEEEE. The CDR3 region has the DNA TGTGCCAGCAGCTCTAGTGGGGGCTTGGGCTACACCTTC. It encodes CASSSSGGLGYTF.

This rearrangement joins TRBV5-4 to TRBJ2-3, with D maybe TRBD2 (6 bases). Trimming cost V 5 bases and J 0 bases, with 13 bases left between them. The germline V gene encodes CDR1 SGHNT and CDR2 YYREEE (reference sequence). This CDR3 region has 15 residues. The CDR3, as DNA: TGTGCCAGCAGACGTGGGGGGACTAGCACAGATACGCAGTATTTT. Translated, it gives CASRRGGTSTDTQYF.

This sequence joins TRBV5-4 and TRBJ2-7, with 7 positions matching TRBD1. Germline V gene sequence: CDR1 SGHNT, CDR2 YYREEE (reference sequence). The CDR3 length is 14 residues. V dropped 3 bases and J dropped 2; count of bases not matched to a gene: 5. In DNA, the CDR3 is TGTGCCAGCAGCTCACAGGGGAACCCCTACGAGCAGTACTTC. Its translation is CASSSQGNPYEQYF.

V is TRBV7-9 and J is TRBJ1-2; 7 bases are a match to TRBD1. Unmatched junction bases numbered 4, after V lost 3 bases and J lost 6 bases. The V gene's germline CDR1 is SEHNR and CDR2 FQNEAQ (reference sequence). The CDR3 extends over 13 amino acids. Here the CDR3 reads CASSFGRGDGYTF. For the CDR3, the DNA is TGTGCCAGCAGCTTTGGCAGGGGGGATGGCTACACCTTC.

This clone was seen just once. The chain uses TRBV7-2 and TRBJ1-3; D gene ambiguous. The CDR3 spans 15 residues. Trimming stripped 3 bases from V and 2 bases from J, with 11 bases between. The germline V gene encodes CDR1 SGHTA and CDR2 FQGNSA. In DNA form, the CDR3 reads TGTGCCAGCAGCTTCGGATCAGATCCTGGAAACACCATATATTTT. Translated: CASSFGSDPGNTIYF.

This clone occurred a few times. This chain's CDR3 is CASSRAPTGEQYF. In DNA, the CDR3 is TGCGCCAGCAGCCGGGCTCCTACCGGGGAGCAGTACTTC. The V and J genes are TRBV10-1 and TRBJ2-7; D is unresolved. This CDR3 is built from 13 residues. V was cut by 6 bases and J by 7 bases, with 16 bases left in between. Germline CDR1 is WNHNN and CDR2 is SYGVQD (reference sequence).

This clone was counted a single time. The rearrangement links TRBV11-2 to TRBJ1-3; D uncertain. Germline V gene sequence: CDR1 SGHAT, CDR2 FQNNGV. This CDR3 spans 14 amino acids. V dropped 5 bases and J dropped 8 bases, with 16 bases sitting between them. The CDR3 protein is CASSQRHRGDTIYF. The CDR3 DNA sequence: TGTGCCAGCAGCCAAAGGCATCGCGGGGACACCATATATTTT.

The chain joins TRBV5-4 to TRBJ2-7; 7 bases match TRBD1. Germline CDR1 is SGHNT and CDR2 is YYREEE (reference sequence). The CDR3 totals 17 residues. V dropped 3 bases and J dropped 6; count of bases not matched to a gene: 18. The CDR3, as DNA: TGTGCCAGCAGCTCGGAGTACTACCGGGACAGACCAGGCGAGCAGTACTTC. It specifies CASSSEYYRDRPGEQYF.

Only a few counts were recorded for this clone. The chain carries TRBV18 and TRBJ1-5, with 8 positions matching TRBD1. The CDR3 spans 15 residues. Unmatched junction bases numbered 6, after V lost 3 bases and J lost 5 bases. The germline gives CDR1 KGHSH, CDR2 LQKENI. This chain's CDR3 is CASSPSGTGHQPQHF. For the CDR3, the DNA is TGTGCCAGCTCACCCTCCGGGACAGGCCATCAGCCCCAGCATTTT.

The gene calls are TRBV11-2 and TRBJ2-3; 9 bases are a match to TRBD1. Per germline, CDR1 SGHAT and CDR2 FQNNGV. This CDR3 is built from 14 residues. The junction had 2 bases not matched to a gene; V was cut back by 4 bases and J by 3 bases. The CDR3 protein is CASSSGQGTDTQYF. The DNA for the CDR3 is TGTGCCAGCAGCTCGGGACAGGGAACAGATACGCAGTATTTT. Complete variable domain (other parts from reference TRBV11-2 and TRBJ2-3): EAGVAQSPRYKIIEKRQSVAFWCNPISGHATLYWYQQILGQGPKLLIQFQNNGVVDDSQLPKDRFSAERLKGVDSTLKIQPAKLEDSAVYLCASSSGQGTDTQYFGPGTRLTVL.

V is TRBV18 and J is TRBJ2-3; 7 bases align to TRBD2. V lost 4 bases and J lost 0; bases outside the gene matches: 4. The CDR3 totals 15 residues. Germline V gives CDR1 KGHSH, CDR2 LQKENI. CDR3 sequence reads: CASSLLGGSTDTQYF. CDR3 coding DNA: TGTGCCAGCTCACTCCTCGGGGGGAGCACAGATACGCAGTATTTT.

The V and J genes are TRBV6-1 and TRBJ2-7, with D maybe TRBD1 (6 bases). Trimming took 4 bases from V and 4 from J, leaving 11 bases between them. Germline assignment: CDR1 MNHNS and CDR2 SASEGT. The CDR3 loop spans 13 amino acids. The CDR3 region has the DNA TGTGCCAGCAGTGGGATACAGGGATACGAGCAGTACTTC. Encoded protein: CASSGIQGYEQYF.

The genes are TRBV6-5 and TRBJ1-2; possibly TRBD1 for D (5 bases). This CDR3 comprises 15 residues. Germline-derived CDR1 and CDR2 are MNHEY and SVGAGI. V gave up 7 bases and J gave up 0 bases, with 15 bases separating them. The CDR3 protein is CASIDRQRANYGYTF. The CDR3 DNA reads as TGTGCCAGCATCGATCGACAGCGAGCTAACTATGGCTACACCTTC.

The chain has TRBV5-4 and TRBJ1-5, with a possible D match to TRBD1 (5 bases). The CDR3 runs 13 residues. The V end lost 2 bases, the J end lost 3 bases, and 6 bases lay between the germline ends. Germline V CDR1 and CDR2: SGHNT, YYREEE (reference sequence). The CDR3 protein is CASSLGDNQPQHF. CDR3 sequence (DNA): TGTGCCAGCAGCTTAGGGGACAATCAGCCCCAGCATTTT.

This sequence joins TRBV9 and TRBJ1-1, with unresolved D. Germline V gene sequence: CDR1 SGDLS, CDR2 YYNGEE. V lost 0 bases, J lost 0 bases, and 9 bases lay in between. The CDR3 consists of 15 residues. The CDR3 loop reads CASSVGVALNTEAFF. CDR3 in DNA: TGTGCCAGCAGCGTAGGTGTTGCCCTGAACACTGAAGCTTTCTTT.

The chain uses TRBV11-2 and TRBJ1-3; a weak D match, TRBD1 (5 bases). The CDR3 is 17 residues long. Germline V lookup: CDR1 SGHAT, CDR2 FQNNGV. Deletions cut 1 base from V and 0 bases from J, with 13 bases between. DNA for the CDR3: TGTGCCAGCAGCTTAGTTGGGGGACGGTTCTCTGGAAACACCATATATTTT. Protein sequence: CASSLVGGRFSGNTIYF.

This chain links TRBV6-5 with TRBJ1-2; D remains unclear. The V and J ends lost 5 bases and 5 bases respectively, with 18 bases between them. The CDR3 has 15 residues. Germline CDR1 is MNHEY and CDR2 is SVGAGI. The DNA for the CDR3 is TGTGCCAGCAGTACCTACAGTGGTGGAGGGTATGGCTACACCTTC. This gives the protein CASSTYSGGGYGYTF.

The chain employs TRBV29-1 and TRBJ2-1; a weak D match, TRBD2 (5 bases). V was pared by 0 bases and J by 0 bases, with 12 bases between. This CDR3 spans 16 amino acids. The germline V gene encodes CDR1 SQVTM and CDR2 ANQGSEA. CDR3 loop: CSVEDLRGSSYNEQFF. In DNA, the CDR3 is TGCAGCGTTGAAGATTTACGAGGGAGCTCCTACAATGAGCAGTTCTTC.

V and J are TRBV27 and TRBJ2-2, with 10 bases matching TRBD1. Germline loops: CDR1 MNHEY, CDR2 SMNVEV (reference sequence). CDR3 size: 16 residues. V shed 6 bases, J shed 7 bases, and the junction held 11 bases outside the gene matches. The CDR3 DNA reads as TGTGCCAGCAGCCCGCGGACAGGGGGTTTTGGCGGGGAGCTGTTTTTT. The encoded protein is CASSPRTGGFGGELFF.

The chain uses TRBV7-9 and TRBJ1-2; no clear D. V was shortened by 9 bases and J by 6 bases, with 11 bases between the two germline ends. The CDR3 contains 11 residues. The V gene's germline CDR1 is SEHNR and CDR2 FQNEAQ (reference sequence). CDR3 sequence (DNA): TGTGCCAGTGATATATTCGATGGCTACACCTTC. It yields the protein CASDIFDGYTF.

V is TRBV2 and J is TRBJ1-3; D remains ambiguous. The CDR3 is 15 residues long. Germline values: CDR1 SNHLY, CDR2 FYNNEI. The V gene lost 5 bases and the J gene lost 0 bases, with 11 bases spanning the gap. The CDR3 loop is CASSPTPDSGNTIYF. DNA of the CDR3: TGTGCCAGCAGTCCTACCCCCGACTCTGGAAACACCATATATTTT.